The next 8 T cell receptor beta chains were all read from a single sample in a study of OX40 agonist ivuxolimab in advanced cancers. The protocol was immunoSEQ multiplex PCR, while the TCRdb copy is restricted to in-frame clones and leaves out a portion. The repertoire holds tens of thousands of clones, approximately 84% seen once, with approximately 1.2% in the top ten. The specimen comprised CD4+ or CD8+ T cells sorted from blood, sampled in a trial of the OX40 agonist ivuxolimab. The receptors come from an adult with an advanced solid tumor such as melanoma, head and neck, liver or kidney cancer.

The chain carries TRBV6-6 and TRBJ2-7; tentatively, D is TRBD2 (5 bases). V was pared by 2 bases and J by 1 base, with 9 bases between. The germline CDR1 and CDR2 sequences are MNHNY and SVGAGI (reference sequence). The CDR3 spans 14 residues. Here the CDR3 reads CASSYEGVSYEQYF. The CDR3 coding sequence is TGTGCCAGCAGTTACGAGGGAGTTTCCTACGAGCAGTACTTC.

This sequence joins TRBV19 and TRBJ1-2; 7 bases map to TRBD1. The length of the CDR3 is 12 residues. The ends lost 7 bases at V and 8 bases at J; junction bases unmatched: 7. In germline, CDR1 is LNHDA, CDR2 SQIVND (reference sequence). The CDR3 DNA reads TGTGCCAGTAAGGAGGGGGCTCGAGGCTACACCTTC. Amino acids: CASKEGARGYTF.

The rearrangement joins TRBV4-3 to TRBJ1-4, with a tentative D call TRBD1 (5 bases). The CDR3 length is 14 residues. The germline gives CDR1 LGHNA, CDR2 YSLEER. Between the trimmed V and J ends, which lost 2 bases and 7 bases, there was a span of 11 bases. CDR3 in amino acids: CASSQTGGGEKLFF. For the CDR3, the DNA is TGCGCCAGCAGCCAAACAGGTGGGGGTGAAAAACTGTTTTTT.

The chain links TRBV18 to TRBJ2-7, with unresolved D. CDR1 KGHSH and CDR2 LQKENI come from the germline V gene. The V gene lost 2 bases and the J gene lost 0 bases, with 11 bases spanning the gap. The CDR3 loop spans 15 amino acids. The CDR3 loop reads CASSPSRASSYEQYF. DNA for the CDR3: TGTGCCAGCTCACCATCCCGGGCTAGCTCCTACGAGCAGTACTTC.

This chain links TRBV19 with TRBJ2-2; 9 bases agree with TRBD2. Germline V gene data show CDR1 as LNHDA and CDR2 as SQIVND (reference sequence). The CDR3 consists of 14 residues. J was trimmed by 4 bases and V by 6 bases; bases with no gene match: 3. The CDR3 nucleotides read TGTGCCAGTAGGACTAGCGGAGGCACCGGGGAGCTGTTTTTT. Its translation is CASRTSGGTGELFF.

The rearrangement uses TRBV28 and TRBJ1-5; tentative D call: TRBD1 (6 bases). The CDR3 runs to 13 residues. The V gene lost 10 bases and the J gene lost 6 bases, with 16 bases spanning the gap. Germline values: CDR1 MDHEN, CDR2 SYDVKM. In DNA form, the CDR3 reads TGTGCCATCAGAGGAGGGGGGGGTCAGCCCCAGCATTTT. This gives the protein CAIRGGGGQPQHF.

Here the CDR3 DNA reads TGTGCCAGCAGTGAAACCGGGACCTCCTACGAGCAGTACTTC. This codes for CASSETGTSYEQYF. The chain carries TRBV25-1 and TRBJ2-7; D might be TRBD1 or TRBD2, each matching 5 bases. Germline V gives CDR1 MGHDK, CDR2 SYGVNS. This CDR3 has 14 amino acids. V was trimmed by 2 bases and J by 0 bases, leaving 8 bases between them.

V is TRBV5-4 and J is TRBJ2-5; D possibly corresponds to TRBD2 (5 bases). Trimming took off 4 bases at V and 0 bases at J, with 13 bases between the two ends. The CDR3 covers 15 residues. Germline values: CDR1 SGHNT, CDR2 YYREEE (reference sequence). The CDR3 sequence: CASSLTGVYQETQYF. The CDR3 DNA reads as TGTGCCAGCAGCCTCACCGGGGTGTACCAAGAGACCCAGTACTTC.